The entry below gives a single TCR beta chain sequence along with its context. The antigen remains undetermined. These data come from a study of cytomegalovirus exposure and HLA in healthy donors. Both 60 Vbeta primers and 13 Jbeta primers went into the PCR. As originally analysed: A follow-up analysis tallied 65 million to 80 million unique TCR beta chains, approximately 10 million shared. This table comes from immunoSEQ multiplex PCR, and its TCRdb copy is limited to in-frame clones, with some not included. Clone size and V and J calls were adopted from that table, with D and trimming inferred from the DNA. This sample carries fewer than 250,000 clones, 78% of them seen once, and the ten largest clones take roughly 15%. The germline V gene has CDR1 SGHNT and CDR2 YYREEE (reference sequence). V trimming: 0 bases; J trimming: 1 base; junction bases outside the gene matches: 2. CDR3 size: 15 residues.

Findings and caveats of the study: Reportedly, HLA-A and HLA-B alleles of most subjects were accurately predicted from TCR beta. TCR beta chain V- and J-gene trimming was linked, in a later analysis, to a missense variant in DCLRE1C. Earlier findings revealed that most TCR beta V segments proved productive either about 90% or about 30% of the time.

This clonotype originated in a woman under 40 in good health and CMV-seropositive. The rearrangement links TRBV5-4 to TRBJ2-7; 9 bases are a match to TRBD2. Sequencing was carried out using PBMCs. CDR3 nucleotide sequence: TGTGCCAGCAGCTTGGGGGGACTAGCTTCCTACGAGCAGTACTTC. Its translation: CASSLGGLASYEQYF.